This T cell receptor (beta chain) comes out of a study of cytomegalovirus exposure and HLA in healthy donors. Researchers ran the PCR with 60 Vbeta and 13 Jbeta primers. Here immunoSEQ multiplex PCR was the method, and the copy in TCRdb shows in-frame clones only, minus some. Here the sample spans some 180,000 clones, 82% being singletons. In germline, CDR1 is MDHEN, CDR2 SYDVKM. V shed 2 bases, J shed 3 bases, and the junction held 7 bases outside the gene matches. The length of the CDR3 is 16 residues. The sequence came from a woman under 30 in good health and CMV-seronegative. Input material: PBMCs. The rearrangement uses TRBV28 and TRBJ1-5; TRBD1 matches 7 bases. This CDR3 reads CASSLRGPRDNQPQHF. The CDR3 DNA is TGTGCCAGCAGTTTAAGGGGGCCGAGAGACAATCAGCCCCAGCATTTT.